The subject of this entry is one TCR beta chain. What it binds is unknown. Data came from immunoSEQ multiplex PCR; TCRdb stores just in-frame clones and leaves some out. Here the sample spans tens of thousands of clones, roughly 84% being singletons. The sample is drawn from a study of T cell responses to AZD1222 COVID-19 vaccine. Findings and limits, study-wide: Most donors were white British, females outnumbered males, and clonal diversity was possibly underestimated.

This specimen was peripheral blood, taken on day 0 of MenACWY control vaccination. The clonotype comes from an adult in good health.

CDR3 nucleotides: TGCGCCAGCCGTCCGGGGGACGGCTCCTACGAGCAGTACTTC. It specifies CASRPGDGSYEQYF. J is TRBJ2-7 and V is TRBV5-1; TRBD2 might be the D (6 bases). Germline lookup yields CDR1 SGHRS and CDR2 YFSETQ. The CDR3 loop spans 14 amino acids. Trimming removed 7 bases at V and 0 bases at J, with 14 bases between.